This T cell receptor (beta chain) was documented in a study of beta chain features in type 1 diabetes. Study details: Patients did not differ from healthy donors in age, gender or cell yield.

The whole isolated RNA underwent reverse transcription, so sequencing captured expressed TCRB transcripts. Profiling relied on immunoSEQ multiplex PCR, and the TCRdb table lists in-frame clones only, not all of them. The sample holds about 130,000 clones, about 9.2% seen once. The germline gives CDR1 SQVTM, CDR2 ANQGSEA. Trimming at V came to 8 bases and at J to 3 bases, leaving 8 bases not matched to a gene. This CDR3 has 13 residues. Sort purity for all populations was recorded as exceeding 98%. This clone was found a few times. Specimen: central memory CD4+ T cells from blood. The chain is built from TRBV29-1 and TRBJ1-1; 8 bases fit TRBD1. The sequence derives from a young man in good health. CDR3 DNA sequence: TGCAGCTCGAGGTCAGGGGGCTACACTGAAGCTTTCTTT. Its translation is CSSRSGGYTEAFF.